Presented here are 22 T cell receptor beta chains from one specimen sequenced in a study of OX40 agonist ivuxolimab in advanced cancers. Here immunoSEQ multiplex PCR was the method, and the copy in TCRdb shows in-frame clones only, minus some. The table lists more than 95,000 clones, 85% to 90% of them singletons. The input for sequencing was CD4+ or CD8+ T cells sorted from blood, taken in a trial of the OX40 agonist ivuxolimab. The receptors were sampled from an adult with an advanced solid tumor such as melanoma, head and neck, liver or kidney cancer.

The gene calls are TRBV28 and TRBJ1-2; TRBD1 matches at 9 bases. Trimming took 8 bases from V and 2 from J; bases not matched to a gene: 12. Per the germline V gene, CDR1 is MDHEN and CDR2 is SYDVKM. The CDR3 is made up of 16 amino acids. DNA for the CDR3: TGTGCCAGCCTACCTCCCCTGGGACAGGGCAACTATGGCTACACCTTC. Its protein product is CASLPPLGQGNYGYTF.

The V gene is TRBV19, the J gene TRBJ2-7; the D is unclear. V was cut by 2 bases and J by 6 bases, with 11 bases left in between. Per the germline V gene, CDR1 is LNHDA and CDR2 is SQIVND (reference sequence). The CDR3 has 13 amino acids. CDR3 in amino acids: CASSIRSISEQYF. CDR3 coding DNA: TGTGCCAGTAGTATAAGGAGTATTTCCGAGCAGTACTTC.

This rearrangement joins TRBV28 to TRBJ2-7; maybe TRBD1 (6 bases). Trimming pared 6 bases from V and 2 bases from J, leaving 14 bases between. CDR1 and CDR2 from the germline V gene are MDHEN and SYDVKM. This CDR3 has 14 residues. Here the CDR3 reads CASRLTGPPYEQYF. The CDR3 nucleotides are TGTGCCAGCAGACTGACAGGACCCCCCTACGAGCAGTACTTC.

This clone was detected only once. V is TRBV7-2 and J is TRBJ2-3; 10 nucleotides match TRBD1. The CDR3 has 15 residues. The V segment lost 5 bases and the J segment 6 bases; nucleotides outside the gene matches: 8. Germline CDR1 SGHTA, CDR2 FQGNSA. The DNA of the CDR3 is TGTGCCAGCAGCGACCGACAGGGGGCGGTGGATACGCAGTATTTT. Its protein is CASSDRQGAVDTQYF.

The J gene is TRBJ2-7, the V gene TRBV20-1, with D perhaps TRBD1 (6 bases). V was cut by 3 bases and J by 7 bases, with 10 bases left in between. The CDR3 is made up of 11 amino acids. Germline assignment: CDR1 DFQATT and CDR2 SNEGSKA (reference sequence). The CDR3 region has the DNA TGCAGTGCTAGGGACAGCCTGGAGCAGTACTTC. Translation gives CSARDSLEQYF.

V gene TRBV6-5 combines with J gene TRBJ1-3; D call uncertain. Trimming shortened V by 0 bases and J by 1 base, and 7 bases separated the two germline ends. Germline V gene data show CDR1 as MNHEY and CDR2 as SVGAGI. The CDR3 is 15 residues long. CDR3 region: CASSYSGVSGNTIYF. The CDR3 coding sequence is TGTGCCAGCAGTTACTCGGGTGTTTCTGGAAACACCATATATTTT.

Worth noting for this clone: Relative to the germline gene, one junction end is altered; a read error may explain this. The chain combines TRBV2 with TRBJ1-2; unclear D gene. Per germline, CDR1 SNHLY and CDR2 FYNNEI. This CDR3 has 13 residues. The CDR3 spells CASSEAAQIRPSF. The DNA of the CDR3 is TGTGCCAGCAGTGAAGCGGCACAAATTCGTCCCTCCTTC.

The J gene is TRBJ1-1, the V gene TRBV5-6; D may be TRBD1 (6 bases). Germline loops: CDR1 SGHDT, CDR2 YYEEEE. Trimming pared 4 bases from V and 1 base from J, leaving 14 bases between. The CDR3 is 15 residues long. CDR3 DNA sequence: TGTGCCAGCAGCAACCTCGACAGGAAGAACACTGAAGCTTTCTTT. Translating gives CASSNLDRKNTEAFF.

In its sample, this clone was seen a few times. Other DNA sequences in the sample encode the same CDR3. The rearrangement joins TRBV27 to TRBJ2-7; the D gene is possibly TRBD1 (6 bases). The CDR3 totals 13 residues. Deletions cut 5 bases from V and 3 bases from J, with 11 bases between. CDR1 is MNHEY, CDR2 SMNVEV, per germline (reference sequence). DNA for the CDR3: TGTGCCAGCAGTCAACAGGGTAACTACGAGCAGTACTTC. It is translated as CASSQQGNYEQYF.

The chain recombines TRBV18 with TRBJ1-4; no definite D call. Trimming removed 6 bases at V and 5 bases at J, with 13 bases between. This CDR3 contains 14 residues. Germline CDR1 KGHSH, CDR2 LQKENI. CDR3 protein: CASSPRAENEKLFF. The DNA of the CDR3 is TGTGCCAGCTCCCCTCGGGCAGAGAATGAAAAACTGTTTTTT.

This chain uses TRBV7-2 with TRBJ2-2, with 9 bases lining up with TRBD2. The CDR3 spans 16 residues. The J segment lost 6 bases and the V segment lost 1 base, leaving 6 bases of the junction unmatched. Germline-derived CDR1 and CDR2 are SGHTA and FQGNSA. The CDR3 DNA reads TGTGCCAGCAGCTTAGTTGGGGGACTAGCAGCCGGGGAGCTGTTTTTT. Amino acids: CASSLVGGLAAGELFF.

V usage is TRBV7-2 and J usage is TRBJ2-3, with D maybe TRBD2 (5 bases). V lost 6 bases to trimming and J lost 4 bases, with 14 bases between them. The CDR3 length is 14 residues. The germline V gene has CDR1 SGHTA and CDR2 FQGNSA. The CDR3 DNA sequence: TGTGCCAGCAGGCCACCTACTAGGGCAGATACGCAGTATTTT. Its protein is CASRPPTRADTQYF.

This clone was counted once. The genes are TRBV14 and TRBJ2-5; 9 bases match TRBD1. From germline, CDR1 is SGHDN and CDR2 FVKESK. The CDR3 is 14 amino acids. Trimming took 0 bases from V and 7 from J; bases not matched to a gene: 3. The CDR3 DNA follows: TGTGCCAGCAGCCAAGAACAGGGGGCAGGGACCCAGTACTTC. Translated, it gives CASSQEQGAGTQYF.

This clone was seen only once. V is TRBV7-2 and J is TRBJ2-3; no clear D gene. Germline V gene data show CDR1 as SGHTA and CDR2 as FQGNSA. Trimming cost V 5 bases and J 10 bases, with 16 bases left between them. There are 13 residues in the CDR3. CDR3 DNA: TGTGCCAGCAGCCCCGGGCCCCCCAATTCGCAGTATTTT. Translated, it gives CASSPGPPNSQYF.

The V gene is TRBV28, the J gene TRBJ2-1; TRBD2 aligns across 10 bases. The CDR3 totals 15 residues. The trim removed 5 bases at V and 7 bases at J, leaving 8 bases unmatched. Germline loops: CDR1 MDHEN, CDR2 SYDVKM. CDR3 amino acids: CASSGSSGGLNEQFF. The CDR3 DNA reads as TGTGCCAGCAGTGGGTCTAGCGGGGGTCTAAATGAGCAGTTCTTC.

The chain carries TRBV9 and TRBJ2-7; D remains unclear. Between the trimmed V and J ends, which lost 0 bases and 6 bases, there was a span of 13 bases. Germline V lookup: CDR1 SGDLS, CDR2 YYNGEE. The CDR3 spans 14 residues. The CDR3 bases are TGTGCCAGCAGCGTAGGGCCTACCCCCGGCGAGCAGTACTTC. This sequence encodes CASSVGPTPGEQYF.

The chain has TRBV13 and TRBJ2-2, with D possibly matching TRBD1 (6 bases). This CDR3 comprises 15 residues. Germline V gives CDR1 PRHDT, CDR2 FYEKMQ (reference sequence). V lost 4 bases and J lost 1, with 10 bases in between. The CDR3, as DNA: TGTGCCAGCAGCTCAACAGGGCTGAACACCGGGGAGCTGTTTTTT. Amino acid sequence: CASSSTGLNTGELFF.

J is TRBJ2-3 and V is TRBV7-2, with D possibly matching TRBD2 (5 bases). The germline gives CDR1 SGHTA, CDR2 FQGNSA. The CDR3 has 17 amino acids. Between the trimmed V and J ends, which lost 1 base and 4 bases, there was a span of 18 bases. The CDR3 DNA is TGTGCCAGCAGCTTAGGACCCGGCCTCGCGGGCGCAGATACGCAGTATTTT. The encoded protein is CASSLGPGLAGADTQYF.

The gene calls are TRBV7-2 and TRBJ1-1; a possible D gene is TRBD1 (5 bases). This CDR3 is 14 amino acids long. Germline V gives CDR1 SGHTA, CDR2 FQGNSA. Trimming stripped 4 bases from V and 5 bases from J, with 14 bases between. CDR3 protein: CASSSRGEPTEAFF. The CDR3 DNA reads TGTGCCAGCAGCTCTCGGGGGGAGCCGACTGAAGCTTTCTTT.

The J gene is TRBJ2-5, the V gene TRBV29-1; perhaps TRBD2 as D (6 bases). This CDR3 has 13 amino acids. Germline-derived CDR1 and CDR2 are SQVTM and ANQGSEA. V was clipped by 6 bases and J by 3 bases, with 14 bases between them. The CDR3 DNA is TGCAGCGTGTCCGGGACTCCTAAAGAGACCCAGTACTTC. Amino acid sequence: CSVSGTPKETQYF.

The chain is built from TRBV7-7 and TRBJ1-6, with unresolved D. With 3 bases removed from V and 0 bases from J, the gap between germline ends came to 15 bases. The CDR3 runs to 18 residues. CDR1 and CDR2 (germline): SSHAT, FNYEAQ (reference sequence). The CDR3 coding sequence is TGTGCCAGCAGCTTGTGTAGGCCTACCCTCTCCTATAATTCACCCCTCCACTTT. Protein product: CASSLCRPTLSYNSPLHF.

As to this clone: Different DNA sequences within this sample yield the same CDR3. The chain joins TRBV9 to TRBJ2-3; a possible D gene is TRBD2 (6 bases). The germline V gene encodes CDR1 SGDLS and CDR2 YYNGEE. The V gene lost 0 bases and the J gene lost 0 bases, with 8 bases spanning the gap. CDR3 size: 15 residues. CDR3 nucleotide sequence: TGTGCCAGCAGCGTAGGGGGGGTGAGCACAGATACGCAGTATTTT. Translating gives CASSVGGVSTDTQYF.